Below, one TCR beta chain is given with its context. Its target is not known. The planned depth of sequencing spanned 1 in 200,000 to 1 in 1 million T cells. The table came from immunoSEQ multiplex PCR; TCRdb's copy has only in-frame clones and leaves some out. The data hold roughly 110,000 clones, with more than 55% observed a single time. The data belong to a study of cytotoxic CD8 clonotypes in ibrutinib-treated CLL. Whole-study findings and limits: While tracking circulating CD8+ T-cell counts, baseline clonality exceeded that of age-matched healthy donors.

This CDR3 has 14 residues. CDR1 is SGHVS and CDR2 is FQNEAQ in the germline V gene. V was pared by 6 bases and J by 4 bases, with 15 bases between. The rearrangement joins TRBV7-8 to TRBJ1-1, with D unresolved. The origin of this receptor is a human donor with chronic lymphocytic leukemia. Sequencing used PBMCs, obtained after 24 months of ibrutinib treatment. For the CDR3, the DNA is TGTGCCAGCAGGAAAGGCTCTAGCGGCACTGAAGCTTTCTTT. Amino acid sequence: CASRKGSSGTEAFF.